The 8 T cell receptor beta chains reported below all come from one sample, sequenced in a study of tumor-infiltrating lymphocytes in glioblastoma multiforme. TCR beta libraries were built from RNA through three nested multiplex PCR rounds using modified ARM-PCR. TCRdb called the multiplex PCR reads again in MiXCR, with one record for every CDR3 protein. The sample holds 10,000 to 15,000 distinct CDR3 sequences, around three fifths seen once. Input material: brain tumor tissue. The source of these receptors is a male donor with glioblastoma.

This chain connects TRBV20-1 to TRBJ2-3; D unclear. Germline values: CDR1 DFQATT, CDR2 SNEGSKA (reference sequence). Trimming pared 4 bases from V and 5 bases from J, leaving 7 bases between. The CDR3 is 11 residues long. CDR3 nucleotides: TGCAGTGCTATTTTAGTAGATACGCAGTATTTT. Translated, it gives CSAILVDTQYF.

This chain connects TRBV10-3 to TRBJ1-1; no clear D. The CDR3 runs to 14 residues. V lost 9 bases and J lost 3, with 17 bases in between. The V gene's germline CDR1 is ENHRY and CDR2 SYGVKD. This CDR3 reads CAIIQQATDTEAFF. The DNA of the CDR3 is TGTGCCATAATTCAACAAGCCACGGACACTGAAGCTTTCTTT.

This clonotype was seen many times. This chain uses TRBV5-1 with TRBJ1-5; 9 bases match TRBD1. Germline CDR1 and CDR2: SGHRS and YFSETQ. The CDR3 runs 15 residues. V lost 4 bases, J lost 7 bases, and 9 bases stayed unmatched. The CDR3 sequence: CASSQTTGGFQPQHF. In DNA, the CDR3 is TGCGCCAGCAGCCAAACAACAGGGGGCTTCCAGCCCCAGCATTTT.

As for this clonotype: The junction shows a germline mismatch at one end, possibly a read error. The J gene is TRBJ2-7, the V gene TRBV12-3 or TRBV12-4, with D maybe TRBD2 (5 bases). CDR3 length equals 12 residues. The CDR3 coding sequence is TGTGCCCGCAGTTTCGGGGAAGGCGAGCAGTACTTC. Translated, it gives CARSFGEGEQYF.

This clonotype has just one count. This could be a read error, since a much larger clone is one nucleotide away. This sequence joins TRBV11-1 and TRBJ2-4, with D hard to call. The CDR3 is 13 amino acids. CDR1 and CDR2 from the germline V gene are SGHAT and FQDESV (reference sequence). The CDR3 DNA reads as TGTGTCAGCAGCCCCCTCAAGGCCGGCATTCAGTACTTC. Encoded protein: CVSSPLKAGIQYF.

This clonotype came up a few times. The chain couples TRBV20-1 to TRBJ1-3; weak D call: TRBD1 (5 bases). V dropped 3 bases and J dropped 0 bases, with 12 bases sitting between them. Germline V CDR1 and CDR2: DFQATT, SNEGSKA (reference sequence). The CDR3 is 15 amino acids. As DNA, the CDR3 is TGCAGTGCTAGGGTCACAGGAAGCTCTGGAAACACCATATATTTT. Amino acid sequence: CSARVTGSSGNTIYF.

The CDR3 is CASSLGADNTEAFF. DNA of the CDR3: TGTGCCAGCAGCTTGGGGGCGGACAACACTGAAGCTTTCTTT. The chain joins TRBV12-3 or TRBV12-4 to TRBJ1-1; possibly TRBD1 for D (6 bases). The CDR3 spans 14 residues. Deletions cut 6 bases from V and 2 bases from J, with 13 bases between.

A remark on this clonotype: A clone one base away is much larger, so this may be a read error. This CDR3 is CASATDEHNEKLFF. The DNA of the CDR3 is TGTGCCAGCGCTACGGACGAACATAATGAAAAACTGTTTTTT. The rearrangement joins TRBV7-9 to TRBJ1-4; D call uncertain. The CDR3 runs 14 residues. The germline V gene has CDR1 SEHNR and CDR2 FQNEAQ (reference sequence). Between the trimmed V and J ends, which lost 8 bases and 4 bases, there was a span of 14 bases. The entire variable domain, with the rest obtained from reference TRBV7-9 and TRBJ1-4, is as follows: DTGVSQNPRHKITKRGQNVTFRCDPISEHNRLYWYRQTLGQGPEFLTYFQNEAQLEKSRLLSDRFSAERPKGSFSTLEIQRTEQGDSAMYLCASATDEHNEKLFFGSGTQLSVL.